A selection of T cell receptor beta chains follows, all from one sample in a study of cytomegalovirus exposure and HLA in healthy donors. Method: immunoSEQ multiplex PCR; TCRdb's copy keeps in-frame clones and lacks some. The sample has under 200,000 clones, more than 75% seen once; the top ten hold approximately 0.4%. What was sequenced was PBMCs. The receptor set was obtained from a male donor in good health and CMV-seropositive. Both conserved end residues are part of each CDR3.

V gene | CDR3 protein
TRBV7-8 | CASSLDRNYEQYF
TRBV18 | CASSPAVLFARGQPQHF
TRBV11-1 | CASSSNAAGLFF
TRBV6-5 | CASSTGLVPDTQYF
TRBV21-1 | CASSKVLRGYKNIQYF
TRBV7-2 | CASTNRGYEQYF
TRBV7-9 | CSSSLIQGTTNEKLFF
TRBV5-1 | CASSLDPGLAGELFF
TRBV5-4 | CASSLVSGRRQETQYF
TRBV12-1 | CASSPTGEGNEQYF
TRBV4-3 | CASSPRLAGYNEQFF
TRBV7-9 | CSSSLGPGQGATEAFF
TRBV9 | CASSALISISDTQYF
TRBV9 | CASSLDRGYNEKLFF
TRBV9 | CASSTQGWGPQHF
TRBV6-5 | CASRIQGDNTEAFF
TRBV10-3 | CAISSPRVGTYEQYF
TRBV5-4 | CASNRGLEVNYGYTF
TRBV9 | CASSVEGGARSPLHF
TRBV19 | CASRQGAGEAFF
TRBV19 | CASSTPLGGPVVEDTQYF
TRBV11-3 | CASTPGSGRAPDTQYF
TRBV18 | CASSPARPSGDEQFF
TRBV6-5 | CASRLQGNTGELFF
TRBV27 | CASRGLGSGYEQYF
TRBV18 | CASSSDSLSYEQYF
TRBV14 | CASSQVSAGGTYNSPLHF
TRBV5-4 | CASIDRGRGDTQYF
TRBV27 | CASSPGLAGNEQFF
TRBV7-9 | CASSAGQGTQYF
TRBV27 | CASTLNTGANYGYTF
TRBV6-1 | CASSSGTGEVQPQHF
TRBV4-2 | CASSPEGSQETQYF
TRBV19 | CASQQGMNTEAFF
TRBV27 | CASISLKLAGVGDTQYF
TRBV28 | CASIPTGGGSGYTQYF
TRBV7-8 | CASSLNRGNEQFF
TRBV5-1 | CASSLGAGLDSPLHF
TRBV7-2 | CASSLGAGTDNQPQHF
TRBV19 | CASSSRQDHTDTQYF
TRBV5-8 | CASSLAFGTRDQETQYF
TRBV6-4 | CASSPFSSTGTAFF
TRBV18 | CASSGGSGNTIYF
TRBV19 | CASSAGGWGDQNTGELFF
TRBV7-9 | CAIRESLIGEQYF
TRBV10-2 | CASSGGTPNYNEQFF
TRBV2 | CASSEASGGAASYNEQFF
TRBV7-2 | CASSALLAGGTELNEQFF
TRBV6-5 | CASSAQPGLYEQYF
TRBV7-3 | CASSRGTFDGQFF
TRBV19 | CASSPMRGGNIQYF
TRBV29-1 | CSGTVVGGDTGELFF
TRBV5-6 | CASSLGQVWANVLTF